Below, 6 T cell receptor beta chains from the same sample are listed, as sequenced in a study of Ad26.COV2.S vaccination and SARS-CoV-2 variants (dated by TCRdb to the early 2020s). Library generation was performed with the immunoSEQ multiplex PCR assay. This is the immuneACCESS table as TCRdb keeps it, with only in-frame sequences that have V and J called. A part of the clones is gone; compared with another copy, unresolved V genes explain less than half, and the rest is unexplained. The sample has about 410,000 clones on record, 75% to 90% of them singletons. The ten largest clonotypes hold approximately 3.7% of the sample. Interpreted using the paper, the treatment or condition label stands for: roughly 18 received Ad26.COV2.S at low or high dose, single or two shots; about 5 received placebo; per-sample allocation not given. Repertoires of vaccine and placebo recipients were sequenced from samples taken on day 63 after the first injection.

Source: peripheral blood, taken in a trial of Ad26.COV2.S vaccine versus placebo. These receptors were collected from a person aged 18-65 years who received the Ad26.COV2.S COVID-19 vaccine or a placebo.

The chain carries TRBV4-3 and TRBJ1-6; tentatively, D is TRBD1 (5 bases). The V gene's germline CDR1 is LGHNA and CDR2 YSLEER. This CDR3 is 18 amino acids long. V dropped 0 bases and J dropped 9 bases, with 21 bases sitting between them. The CDR3 here is CASSQDQSREGFGSPLHF. The CDR3 DNA sequence: TGCGCCAGCAGCCAAGATCAGTCAAGGGAGGGGTTTGGTTCACCCCTCCACTTT.

The J gene is TRBJ1-6, the V gene TRBV12-3 or TRBV12-4, with unresolved D. V was pared by 4 bases and J by 10 bases, with 8 bases between. CDR3 size: 12 residues. CDR3 region: CASSSPVSPLHF. The CDR3 nucleotides are TGTGCCAGCAGTTCCCCCGTCTCACCCCTCCACTTT.

This clone was recorded only once. The chain carries TRBV24-1 and TRBJ2-3, with D unclear. The V gene lost 0 bases and the J gene lost 2 bases, with 5 bases spanning the gap. The CDR3 sequence is 14 residues long. Germline V lookup: CDR1 KGHDR, CDR2 SFDVKD. CDR3 sequence reads: CATSDLTITDTQYF. As DNA, the CDR3 is TGTGCCACCAGTGATTTGACAATCACAGATACGCAGTATTTT.

The chain couples TRBV4-1 to TRBJ2-1; tentatively, D is TRBD2 (6 bases). Between the trimmed V and J ends, which lost 4 bases and 2 bases, there was a span of 18 bases. The CDR3 covers 17 residues. Germline CDR1 reads MGHRA; CDR2 reads YSYEKL. CDR3 amino acids: CASSRRLDIDTYNEQFF. The CDR3 DNA reads TGCGCCAGCAGCCGAAGACTAGACATAGATACCTACAATGAGCAGTTCTTC.

This clone was seen only once. The chain recombines TRBV7-2 with TRBJ2-1; D is undetermined. V dropped 4 bases and J dropped 9 bases, with 13 bases sitting between them. This CDR3 contains 13 residues. Germline V gives CDR1 SGHTA, CDR2 FQGNSA. The CDR3 coding sequence is TGTGCCAGCAGCTCCGACGGTTTTGCTGAGCAGTTCTTC. Protein sequence: CASSSDGFAEQFF.

This rearrangement joins TRBV3-1 (or the pseudogene TRBV3-2) to TRBJ2-7; D is perhaps TRBD2 (7 bases). With 3 bases removed from V and 5 bases from J, the gap between germline ends came to 11 bases. This CDR3 region has 13 residues. Germline-derived CDR1 and CDR2 are LGHDT and YNNKEL (reference sequence). DNA of the CDR3: TGTGCCAGCAGCCAGGGCGGGGGCCACGAGCAGTACTTC. Translated: CASSQGGGHEQYF.